The 11 T cell receptor beta chains in this list originate from one sample, sequenced in a study of T cells in Graves' hyperthyroidism and ophthalmopathy. Template material for amplifying TCR beta CDR3 regions consisted of RNA transcripts. A set of HTBI primers served as the primers for a first-round RT-PCR of the TCR CDR3. MiXCR, applied by TCRdb to the multiplex PCR reads, yields one record per CDR3 protein. The data contain approximately 370,000 distinct CDR3 sequences, 15% to 20% of them singletons. Sequencing was carried out using blood. Every receptor here comes from a woman between 25 and 40 years old with Graves' hyperthyroidism that later progressed to Graves' ophthalmopathy.

V is TRBV5-1 and J is TRBJ2-7, with a tentative D call TRBD1 (6 bases). The germline CDR1 and CDR2 sequences are SGHRS and YFSETQ. Trimming shortened V by 3 bases and J by 9 bases, and 16 bases separated the two germline ends. The CDR3 length is 13 residues. The CDR3 DNA reads as TGCGCCAGCAGCTCTGAACAGGGTTCAGTGCAGTACTTC. Its protein product is CASSSEQGSVQYF.

This clonotype was observed many times. This chain joins TRBV3-1 and TRBJ2-1, with D uncertain. The V gene lost 1 base and the J gene lost 4 bases, with 8 bases spanning the gap. The CDR3 spans 14 residues. Germline CDR1 is LGHDT and CDR2 is YNNKEL (reference sequence). The CDR3 sequence is CASSQVSDYNEQFF. As DNA, the CDR3 is TGTGCCAGCAGCCAAGTTTCTGATTACAATGAGCAGTTCTTC.

The rearrangement uses TRBV29-1 and TRBJ1-2; D call uncertain. CDR1 and CDR2 (germline): SQVTM, ANQGSEA. The CDR3 contains 13 residues. The ends were cut back, 6 bases at V and 1 base at J, with 12 bases in the middle. The CDR3 loop is CSVETTDNYGYTF. CDR3 bases: TGCAGCGTCGAAACGACGGATAACTATGGCTACACCTTC.

This clonotype was observed many times. The rearrangement links TRBV25-1 to TRBJ2-3, with 10 bases aligning to TRBD2. Germline CDR1 and CDR2: MGHDK and SYGVNS. The CDR3 loop spans 16 amino acids. Trimming removed 0 bases from V and 5 bases from J; junction bases left unmatched: 5. The CDR3 sequence is CASSEYSGGHQDTQYF. CDR3 DNA sequence: TGTGCCAGCAGTGAATATAGCGGGGGGCATCAAGATACGCAGTATTTT.

The chain carries TRBV7-6 and TRBJ2-3; TRBD1 matches 10 bases. The germline V gene has CDR1 SGHVS and CDR2 FNYEAQ. The ends lost 3 bases at V and 5 bases at J; junction bases unmatched: 2. This CDR3 contains 14 residues. The CDR3 DNA follows: TGTGCCAGCAGCTTTTGGACAGGGGGAGATACGCAGTATTTT. It codes for CASSFWTGGDTQYF.

This clonotype was observed at least ten times. This chain joins TRBV6-1 and TRBJ1-2; 9 bases are a match to TRBD1. The CDR3 runs to 12 residues. The trim removed 10 bases at V and 5 bases at J, leaving 5 bases unmatched. CDR1 and CDR2 (germline): MNHNS, SASEGT. CDR3 bases: TGTGCCACCTCCGGACAGGGGTATGGCTACACCTTC. Protein sequence: CATSGQGYGYTF.

The rearrangement joins TRBV19 to TRBJ2-1, with a tentative D call TRBD2 (5 bases). The germline V and J ends were trimmed by 7 bases and 8 bases, with 15 bases remaining between them. The CDR3 extends over 13 amino acids. CDR1 LNHDA and CDR2 SQIVND come from the germline V gene (reference sequence). This CDR3 is CASNGLGDDEQFF. CDR3 nucleotide sequence: TGTGCCAGTAACGGACTGGGAGACGATGAGCAGTTCTTC.

This clonotype was counted at least ten times. The chain combines TRBV30 with TRBJ1-1; D perhaps matches TRBD1 (5 bases). Germline V gene sequence: CDR1 GTSNPN, CDR2 SVGIG (reference sequence). The V gene lost 4 bases and the J gene lost 0 bases, with 9 bases spanning the gap. The CDR3 consists of 13 residues. The CDR3 sequence is CAWNPGMNTEAFF. The CDR3 DNA follows: TGTGCCTGGAATCCAGGGATGAACACTGAAGCTTTCTTT.

About this clonotype: This clone may be a read error of a much larger clone one base away. This chain connects TRBV12-3 or TRBV12-4 to TRBJ2-7; D ambiguous. There are 14 residues in the CDR3. Trimming took off 6 bases at V and 2 bases at J, with 14 bases between the two ends. CDR3 DNA: TGTGCCAGCAGGTCGACCCACAGCCCCTACGAGCAGTACTTC. It is translated as CASRSTHSPYEQYF.

With regard to this clonotype: This sequence may be a read error, since a much larger clone differs from it by one base. The chain joins TRBV20-1 to TRBJ1-1; no definite D call. This CDR3 region has 11 residues. Trimming left V 5 bases short and J 7 bases short, with 11 bases between. Germline CDR1 reads DFQATT; CDR2 reads SNEGSKA (reference sequence). The CDR3 region has the DNA TGCAGTGCTCGTACGTGTATTGAAGCTTTCTTT. Protein: CSARTCIEAFF.

Only a few counts were recorded for this clonotype. CDR3 residues: CASSETGGGTYGYTF. The DNA for the CDR3 is TGTGCCAGCAGTGAAACGGGGGGGGGAACGTATGGCTACACCTTC. This chain connects TRBV25-1 to TRBJ1-2; tentative D call: TRBD1 (5 bases). Per the germline V gene, CDR1 is MGHDK and CDR2 is SYGVNS. Trimming shortened V by 2 bases and J by 5 bases, and 15 bases separated the two germline ends. The CDR3 totals 15 residues.